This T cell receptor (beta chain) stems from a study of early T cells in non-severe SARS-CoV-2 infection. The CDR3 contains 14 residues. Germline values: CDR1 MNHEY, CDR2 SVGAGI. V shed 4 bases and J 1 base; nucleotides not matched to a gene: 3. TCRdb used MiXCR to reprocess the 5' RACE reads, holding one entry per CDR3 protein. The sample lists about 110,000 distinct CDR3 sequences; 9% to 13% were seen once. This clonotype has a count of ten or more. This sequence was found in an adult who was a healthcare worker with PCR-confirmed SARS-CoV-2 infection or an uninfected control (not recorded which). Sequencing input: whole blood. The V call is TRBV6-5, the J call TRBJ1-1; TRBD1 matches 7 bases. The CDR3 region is CASSLAGGNTEAFF. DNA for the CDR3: TGTGCCAGCAGTTTGGCAGGGGGGAACACTGAAGCTTTCTTT.